Listed here are 17 T cell receptor beta chains from one sample, sequenced in a study of blood T cell repertoires in COVID-19. Produced via immunoSEQ multiplex PCR; TCRdb's table is partial and in-frame only. The sample contains approximately 150,000 clones, about 83% of which appear only once. What was sequenced was peripheral blood. The receptors here all came from a woman of 80 years or more with COVID-19, enrolled during active disease.

The rearrangement links TRBV5-5 to TRBJ2-7; 7 bases match TRBD2. The CDR3 spans 16 residues. Looked up from germline, CDR1 is SGHKS and CDR2 is YYEKEE (reference sequence). V trimming: 4 bases; J trimming: 3 bases; junction bases outside the gene matches: 13. CDR3 in DNA: TGTGCCAGCAGCCCGGACCGACTAGCTGGGGTCTACGAGCAGTACTTC. Residues: CASSPDRLAGVYEQYF.

This clone occurred a few times. This chain links TRBV28 with TRBJ2-5; 8 nucleotides match TRBD2. Germline V lookup: CDR1 MDHEN, CDR2 SYDVKM. The length of the CDR3 is 15 residues. Trimming took 5 bases from V and 5 from J; bases not matched to a gene: 10. CDR3 residues: CASSTRGRFGETQYF. CDR3 DNA sequence: TGTGCCAGCAGTACCCGCGGGAGGTTTGGGGAGACCCAGTACTTC.

This chain links TRBV2 with TRBJ1-2; 8 bases fit TRBD1. V gave up 9 bases and J gave up 5 bases; unmatched junction bases: 11. This CDR3 region has 14 residues. Per germline, CDR1 SNHLY and CDR2 FYNNEI. The CDR3 sequence: CARAQGGGPYGYTF. CDR3 nucleotides: TGTGCCAGGGCACAGGGGGGTGGACCTTATGGCTACACCTTC. Using reference TRBV2 and TRBJ1-2 for the parts outside the CDR3, the full variable domain is EPEVTQTPSHQVTQMGQEVILRCVPISNHLYFYWYRQILGQKVEFLVSFYNNEISEKSEIFDDQFSVERPDGSNFTLKIRSTKLEDSAMYFCARAQGGGPYGYTFGSGTRLTVV.

This rearrangement joins TRBV9 to TRBJ2-3, with 8 bases identical to TRBD2. Trimming cost V 4 bases and J 5 bases; bases outside gene matches: 12. The CDR3 runs 16 residues. The germline CDR1 and CDR2 sequences are SGDLS and YYNGEE. The CDR3 sequence is CASSPWSGGRVDTQYF. DNA of the CDR3: TGTGCCAGCAGCCCCTGGAGCGGGGGAAGGGTAGATACGCAGTATTTT.

This rearrangement joins TRBV7-9 to TRBJ1-2, with 9 bases aligning to TRBD1. The V and J ends lost 6 bases and 7 bases, in that order; junction bases with no gene match: 9. Germline V lookup: CDR1 SEHNR, CDR2 FQNEAQ (reference sequence). CDR3 length: 14 amino acids. The CDR3: CASRYMGQGGGYTF. In nucleotides, the CDR3 is TGTGCCAGCAGATATATGGGACAGGGTGGTGGCTACACCTTC.

The chain links TRBV20-1 to TRBJ1-1; D not certain. The CDR3 runs 11 residues. The V gene's germline CDR1 is DFQATT and CDR2 SNEGSKA (reference sequence). The CDR3 nucleotides are TGCGCCCCGTACGGGAACACTGAAGCTTTCTTT. It encodes CAPYGNTEAFF.

V gene TRBV4-3 combines with J gene TRBJ1-5; 8 nucleotides agree with TRBD1. This CDR3 region has 17 residues. Germline V gene lookup returns CDR1 LGHNA and CDR2 YSLEER. V was clipped by 6 bases and J by 4 bases; unmatched bases: 14. The CDR3 DNA sequence: TGCGCCAGCAGAAACTCCCTTGGGACAGGCCTAAATCAGCCCCAGCATTTT. It translates to CASRNSLGTGLNQPQHF.

This chain connects TRBV30 to TRBJ2-7, with TRBD1 identical over 7 bases. J gave up 5 bases and V 8 bases, and 9 bases lay outside the gene matches. The CDR3 has 12 residues. Germline CDR1 is GTSNPN and CDR2 is SVGIG (reference sequence). DNA of the CDR3: TGTGCCCGACGGGACAGTCTCGACGAGCAGTACTTC. It translates to CARRDSLDEQYF.

This clone was recorded once. This chain links TRBV5-1 with TRBJ2-5; the D is unclear. V was trimmed by 2 bases and J by 1 base, leaving 3 bases between them. The CDR3 extends over 12 amino acids. Per the germline V gene, CDR1 is SGHRS and CDR2 is YFSETQ. The chain's CDR3 is CASSLLQETQYF. In DNA, the CDR3 is TGCGCCAGCAGCTTACTCCAAGAGACCCAGTACTTC.

The V and J genes are TRBV7-2 and TRBJ1-5; 11 bases fit TRBD1. J lost 2 bases, V lost 1 base, and 10 bases had no gene match. The germline V gene encodes CDR1 SGHTA and CDR2 FQGNSA. The CDR3 has 19 amino acids. The DNA of the CDR3 is TGTGCCAGCAGCTTAGTGGGGTCGGGACAGGGGGGTGGCAATCAGCCCCAGCATTTT. This translates into CASSLVGSGQGGGNQPQHF. Using reference TRBV7-2 and TRBJ1-5 for the parts outside the CDR3, the full variable domain is GAGVSQSPSNKVTEKGKDVELRCDPISGHTALYWYRQSLGQGLEFLIYFQGNSAPDKSGLPSDRFSAERTGGSVSTLTIQRTQQEDSAVYLCASSLVGSGQGGGNQPQHFGDGTRLSIL.

J is TRBJ1-1 and V is TRBV27, with TRBD1 matching over 9 bases. V dropped 4 bases and J dropped 5; count of bases not matched to a gene: 8. The germline V gene has CDR1 MNHEY and CDR2 SMNVEV (reference sequence). The length of the CDR3 is 15 residues. The DNA of the CDR3 is TGTGCCAGCAGTTACGGGACAGGGACGGCTACTGAAGCTTTCTTT. Its protein is CASSYGTGTATEAFF.

This chain connects TRBV18 to TRBJ1-5; D gene ambiguous. The CDR3 is 13 amino acids. Trimming took 6 bases from V and 5 from J, leaving 11 bases between them. Germline V gene data show CDR1 as KGHSH and CDR2 as LQKENI. The DNA for the CDR3 is TGTGCCAGCTCCGCAGGTGTCGATCAGCCCCAGCATTTT. It encodes CASSAGVDQPQHF. Filled out from reference TRBV18 and TRBJ1-5, the complete variable domain reads NAGVMQNPRHLVRRRGQEARLRCSPMKGHSHVYWYRQLPEEGLKFMVYLQKENIIDESGMPKERFSAEFPKEGPSILRIQQVVRGDSAAYFCASSAGVDQPQHFGDGTRLSIL.

The chain links TRBV18 to TRBJ2-3; D is unclear. Germline V gene data show CDR1 as KGHSH and CDR2 as LQKENI. The ends were cut back, 3 bases at V and 5 bases at J, with 15 bases in the middle. This CDR3 contains 15 residues. The DNA of the CDR3 is TGTGCCAGCTCACCCCAGACTCCTTCCTTAGATACGCAGTATTTT. This sequence encodes CASSPQTPSLDTQYF.

The V call is TRBV10-3, the J call TRBJ1-5; 10 bases are a match to TRBD1. This CDR3 has 12 residues. J gave up 5 bases and V 8 bases, and 0 bases lay outside the gene matches. Germline V CDR1 and CDR2: ENHRY, SYGVKD. The CDR3 is CAIGTGDQPQHF. In DNA form, the CDR3 reads TGTGCCATCGGGACAGGGGATCAGCCCCAGCATTTT.

Comments on this clone: A junction boundary mismatches the germline segment, possibly from a read error. This chain links TRBV7-2 with TRBJ2-1; 12 bases fit TRBD2. CDR3 length: 14 residues. The germline V gene encodes CDR1 SGHTA and CDR2 FQGNSA. CDR3 region: CASSLDSSGRAFVF. CDR3 bases: TGTGCCAGCAGCTTAGATTCTAGCGGGAGGGCCTTTGTCTTC.

The chain links TRBV30 to TRBJ2-3; 7 positions match TRBD2. Germline V gene lookup returns CDR1 GTSNPN and CDR2 SVGIG (reference sequence). This CDR3 has 14 amino acids. J lost 1 base, V lost 1 base, and 2 bases had no gene match. The chain's CDR3 is CAWSGAGGTDTQYF. The CDR3 nucleotides are TGTGCCTGGAGTGGCGCGGGAGGCACAGATACGCAGTATTTT.

The CDR3 here is CASSNPTTSGTYEQYF. CDR3 DNA sequence: TGTGCCAGTAGTAACCCCACGACTAGCGGAACTTACGAGCAGTACTTC. J is TRBJ2-7 and V is TRBV19; 9 bases fit TRBD2. There are 16 residues in the CDR3. V was pared by 4 bases and J by 4 bases, with 11 bases of the junction left unmatched. Germline V CDR1 and CDR2: LNHDA, SQIVND (reference sequence).